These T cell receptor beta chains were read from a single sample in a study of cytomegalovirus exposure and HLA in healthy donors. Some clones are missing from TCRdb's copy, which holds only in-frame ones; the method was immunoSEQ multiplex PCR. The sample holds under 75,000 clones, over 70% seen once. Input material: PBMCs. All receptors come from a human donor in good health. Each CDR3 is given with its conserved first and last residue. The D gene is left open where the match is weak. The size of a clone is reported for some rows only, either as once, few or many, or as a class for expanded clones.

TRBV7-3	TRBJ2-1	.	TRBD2	TGTGCCAGCAGCTCGCCCGGACTAGCGGGGCCCAATGAGCAGTTCTTC	CASSSPGLAGPNEQFF
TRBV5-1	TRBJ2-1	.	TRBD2	TGCGCCAGCAGCTTGCGAATAGCGGGAGATGATGAGCAGTTCTTC	CASSLRIAGDDEQFF
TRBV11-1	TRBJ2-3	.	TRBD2	TGTGCCAGCAGGAGTAGCGGGAGTGACACGCAGTATTTT	CASRSSGSDTQYF
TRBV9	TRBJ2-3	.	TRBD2	TGTGCCAGCAGCCCCAGACTAGCTAGAACAGATACGCAGTATTTT	CASSPRLARTDTQYF
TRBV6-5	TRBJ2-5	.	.	TGTGCCAGCAGCGTCCGAGGAGAGACCCAGTACTTC	CASSVRGETQYF
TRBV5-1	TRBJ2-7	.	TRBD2	TGCGCCAGCAGCTACGGACTAGCGGGGGCCTACGAGCAGTACTTC	CASSYGLAGAYEQYF
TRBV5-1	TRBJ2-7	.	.	TGCGCCAGCAGCTTGACAGGCTCTTCCTACGAGCAGTACTTC	CASSLTGSSYEQYF
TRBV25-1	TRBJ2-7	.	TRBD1	TGTGCCAGCAGCGCGACAGGGAGTTTACACGAGCAGTACTTC	CASSATGSLHEQYF
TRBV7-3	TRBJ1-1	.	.	TGTGCCAGCAGCCTGGCGGGGGATGGGACTGAAGCTTTCTTT	CASSLAGDGTEAFF
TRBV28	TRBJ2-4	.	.	TGTGCCAGCAGCCCCCCAGGAGGAGCCAAAAACATTCAGTACTTC	CASSPPGGAKNIQYF
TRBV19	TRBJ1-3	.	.	TGTGCCAGTAGTATATTGGGACACGCCAGCTCTGGAAACACCATATATTTT	CASSILGHASSGNTIYF
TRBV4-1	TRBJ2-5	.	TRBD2	TGCGCCAGCAGCCTCGCGGGAGTGGGGCAAGAGACCCAGTACTTC	CASSLAGVGQETQYF
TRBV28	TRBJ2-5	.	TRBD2	TGTGCCAGCAGTAATTACGGGAGGCACGAAGAGACCCAGTACTTC	CASSNYGRHEETQYF
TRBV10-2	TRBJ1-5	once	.	TGCGCCAGCAGTGAAGGGGCACTTCAGCCCCAGCATTTT	CASSEGALQPQHF
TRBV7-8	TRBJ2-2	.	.	TGTGCCAGCAGCTTCCCCACGAACACCGGGGAGCTGTTTTTT	CASSFPTNTGELFF
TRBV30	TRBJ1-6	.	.	TGTGCCTGGAGTGGCCACCTTCTTAGCTCCTATAATTCACCCCTCCACTTT	CAWSGHLLSSYNSPLHF
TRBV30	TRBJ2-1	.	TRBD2	TGTGCCTGGAGTGTGCGGGGGGCCTACAATGAGCAGTTCTTC	CAWSVRGAYNEQFF
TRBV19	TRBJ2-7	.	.	TGTGCCAGTAGTATAGTAGGGGACACGCACGAGCAGTACTTC	CASSIVGDTHEQYF
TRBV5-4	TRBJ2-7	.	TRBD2	TGTGCCAGCAGCTTGAGAGGGACTAGCGGTAGCTCCTACGAGCAGTACTTC	CASSLRGTSGSSYEQYF
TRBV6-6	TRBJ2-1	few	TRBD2	TGTGCCAGCAGTTCCGGACTAGTTGTCTACAATGAGCAGTTCTTC	CASSSGLVVYNEQFF
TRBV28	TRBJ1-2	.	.	TGTGCCAGCAGTTTTGCACAGGATATCTATGGCTACACCTTC	CASSFAQDIYGYTF
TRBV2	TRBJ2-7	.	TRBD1	TGTGCCAGCAGGGGACAGGGGAGCTCCTACGAGCAGTACTTC	CASRGQGSSYEQYF
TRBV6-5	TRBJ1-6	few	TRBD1	TGTGCCAGCGGGAGTCGAGGGGGCCAATCACCCCTCCACTTT	CASGSRGGQSPLHF
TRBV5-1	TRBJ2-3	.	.	TGCGCCAGCAGCTTGGGAGTATCAGATACGCAGTATTTT	CASSLGVSDTQYF
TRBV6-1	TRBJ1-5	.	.	TGTGCCAGCAGTGAGGCTTATAGCAATCAGCCCCAGCATTTT	CASSEAYSNQPQHF
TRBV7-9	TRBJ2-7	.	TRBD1	TGTGCCAGCAGCCCGAGGGACAGAGACCCCTACGAGCAGTACTTC	CASSPRDRDPYEQYF
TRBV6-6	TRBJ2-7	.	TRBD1	TGTGCCAGCACCCAGCGACAGGGGGAGTACGAGCAGTACTTC	CASTQRQGEYEQYF
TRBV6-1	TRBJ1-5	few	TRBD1	TGTGCCAGCAGCCTAGGGACAGCCAATCAGCCCCAGCATTTT	CASSLGTANQPQHF
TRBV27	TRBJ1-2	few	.	TGTGCCAGCAGTTTAGACAGCGACTATGGCTACACCTTC	CASSLDSDYGYTF
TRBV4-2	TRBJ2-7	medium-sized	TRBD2	TGTGCCAGCAGCCAAGAAAGCGGGAGCTCCTACGAGCAGTACTTC	CASSQESGSSYEQYF
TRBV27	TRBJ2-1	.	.	TGTGCCAGCAGTTTTACTAGCTCCTACAATGAGCAGTTCTTC	CASSFTSSYNEQFF
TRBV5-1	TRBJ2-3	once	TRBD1	TGCGCCAGCAGGAAGCCCGGGACAGGGAAAGCAGATACGCAGTATTTT	CASRKPGTGKADTQYF
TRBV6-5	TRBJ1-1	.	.	TGTGCCAGCAGTTACCACGGGGGGAACACTGAAGCTTTCTTT	CASSYHGGNTEAFF
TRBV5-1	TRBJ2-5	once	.	TGCGCCAGCAGCTTGCACAGGGAATTGGAGACCCAGTACTTC	CASSLHRELETQYF
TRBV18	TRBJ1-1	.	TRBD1	TGTGCCAGCTCCGGACAGGGATTGAGTGAAGCTTTCTTT	CASSGQGLSEAFF
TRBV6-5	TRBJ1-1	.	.	TGTGCCAGCAGTTCCTCATTAGTGAGAGGAGCTTTCTTT	CASSSSLVRGAFF
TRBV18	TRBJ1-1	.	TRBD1	TGTGCCAGCTCCCCCTTGACGACAGGGACGAACACTGAAGCTTTCTTT	CASSPLTTGTNTEAFF
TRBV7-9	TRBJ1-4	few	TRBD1	TGTGCCAGCAGCTTAGGGACAGGGGCTGAAAAACTGTTTTTT	CASSLGTGAEKLFF
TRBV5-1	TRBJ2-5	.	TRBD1	TGCGCCAGCAGCTTGGTAGCAGGGGGCGACGAGACCCAGTACTTC	CASSLVAGGDETQYF
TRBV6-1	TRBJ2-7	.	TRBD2	TGTGCCAGCAGTGTAACTAGCGGGTACGGGCAGTACTTC	CASSVTSGYGQYF
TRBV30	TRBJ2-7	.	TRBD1	TGTGCCTGGGCCAGGGGGCAGTTGGCCGAGCAGTACTTC	CAWARGQLAEQYF
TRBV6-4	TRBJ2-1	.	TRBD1	TGTGCCAGCAGCCCGGGACAGGGGGCTAACAATGAGCAGTTCTTC	CASSPGQGANNEQFF
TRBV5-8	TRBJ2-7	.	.	TGTGCCAGCAGCTTGGAGGTAGGGAGGTACGAGCAGTACTTC	CASSLEVGRYEQYF
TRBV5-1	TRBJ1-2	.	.	TGCGCCAGCAGCTCAGTCGGGTTTGAGGATGGCTACACCTTC	CASSSVGFEDGYTF
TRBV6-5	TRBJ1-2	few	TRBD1	TGTGCCAGCAGTTACTCGGGACAGTTCTATGGCTACACCTTC	CASSYSGQFYGYTF
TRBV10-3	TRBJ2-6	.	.	TGTGCCATCAGTGAGGACAGCCACCTCTCTGGGGCCAACGTCCTGACTTTC	CAISEDSHLSGANVLTF
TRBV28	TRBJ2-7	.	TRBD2	TGTGCCAGCAGTACCCTTAGCGGGACCTACGAGCAGTACTTC	CASSTLSGTYEQYF
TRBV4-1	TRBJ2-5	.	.	TGCGCCAGCAGCCAAGACGGTGCAGCGGGTGAGACCCAGTACTTC	CASSQDGAAGETQYF
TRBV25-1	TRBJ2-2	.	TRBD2	TGTGCCAGCAGTGAATTGGAGCGGGAGAGTTTAACCGGGGAGCTGTTTTTT	CASSELERESLTGELFF
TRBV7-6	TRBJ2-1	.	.	TGTGCCAGCAGCCCCAGCGGACCGAGCTCCTACAATGAGCAGTTCTTC	CASSPSGPSSYNEQFF
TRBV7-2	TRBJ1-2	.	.	TGTGCCAGCAGCTTAGGAGGGGGGGGGACTGTGAATGGCTACACCTTC	CASSLGGGGTVNGYTF
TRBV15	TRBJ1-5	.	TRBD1	TGTGCCACCAGCATTATAGGGGACAGAGTAGATCAGCCCCAGCATTTT	CATSIIGDRVDQPQHF
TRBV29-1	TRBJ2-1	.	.	TGCAGCGTTGAAGAACCGGGGGAGCAGTTCTTC	CSVEEPGEQFF